This TCR beta chain was recovered during a study of T cells in Graves' hyperthyroidism and ophthalmopathy. Germline CDR1 is ENHRY and CDR2 is SYGVKD. The V end was cut by 2 bases, the J end by 0 bases, with 11 bases between. The length of the CDR3 is 16 residues. Amplified TCR beta CDR3 regions derived from RNA transcripts. The HTBI primer set served for first-round RT-PCR of the TCR CDR3. TCRdb ran MiXCR on the multiplex PCR reads and lists one entry per CDR3 protein. In the table there are about 600,000 distinct CDR3 sequences, about a sixth of which are singletons. In its sample, this clonotype was seen a few times. Its antigen is currently unknown. Uncontrolled infection, other autoimmune disease, pregnancy or lactation disqualified patients from enrolment. Using around 10 ml of fresh peripheral blood, PBMCs were prepared. Study observations and caveats: In the analysis, a 13 V-J model separated ophthalmopathy from stable hyperthyroidism.

The TCR comes from a woman aged 40 to 49 with Graves' ophthalmopathy. The source material was blood. The V gene is TRBV10-3, the J gene TRBJ2-1, with D perhaps TRBD1 (5 bases). In nucleotides, the CDR3 is TGTGCCATCAGTGAGCCGACAGCCAGCTCCTACAATGAGCAGTTCTTC. As protein: CAISEPTASSYNEQFF.